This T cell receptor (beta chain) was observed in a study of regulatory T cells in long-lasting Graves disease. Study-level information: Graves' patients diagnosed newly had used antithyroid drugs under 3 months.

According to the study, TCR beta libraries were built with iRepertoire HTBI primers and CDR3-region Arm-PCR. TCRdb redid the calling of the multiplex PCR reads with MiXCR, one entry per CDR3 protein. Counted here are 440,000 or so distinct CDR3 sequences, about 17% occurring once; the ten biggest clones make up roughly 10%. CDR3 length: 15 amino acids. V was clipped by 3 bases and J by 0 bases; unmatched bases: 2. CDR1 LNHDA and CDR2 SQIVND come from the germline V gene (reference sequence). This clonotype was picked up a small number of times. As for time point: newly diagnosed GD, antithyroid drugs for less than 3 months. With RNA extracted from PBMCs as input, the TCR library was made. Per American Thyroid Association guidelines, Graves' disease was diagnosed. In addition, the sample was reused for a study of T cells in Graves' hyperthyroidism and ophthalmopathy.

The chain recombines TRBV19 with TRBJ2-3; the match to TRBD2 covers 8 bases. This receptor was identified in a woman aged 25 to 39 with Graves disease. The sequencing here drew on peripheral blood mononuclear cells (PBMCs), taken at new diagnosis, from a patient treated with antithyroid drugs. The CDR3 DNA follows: TGTGCCAGTAGTATGACTAGCGCGAGCACAGATACGCAGTATTTT. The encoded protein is CASSMTSASTDTQYF.